The rows below give T cell receptor beta chains drawn from one sample of a study of blood T cell repertoires in COVID-19. Only in-frame clones appear in the TCRdb table, and some are missing; sequencing was by immunoSEQ multiplex PCR. The sample yields over 65,000 clones, 81% seen once. The sample was peripheral blood. Every receptor here comes from an elderly man with acute or convalescent COVID-19. Both conserved end residues are part of each CDR3. The D gene is left open where the match is weak. Rows may omit the clone size; those that give it use once, few, many or a size class.

>13|TRBJ1-1|TRBV12-3/TRBV12-4|.|.
CASSLAQGTEAFF
TGTGCCAGCAGTTTAGCTCAGGGTACTGAAGCTTTCTTT
>12|TRBJ1-2|TRBV9|.|few
CASSVAHYGYTF
TGTGCCAGCAGCGTAGCCCATTATGGCTACACCTTC
>16|TRBJ1-6|TRBV7-2|TRBD1|few
CASSSLGRQGNSPLHF
TGTGCCAGCAGCTCTCTAGGACGACAGGGCAATTCACCCCTCCACTTT
>12|TRBJ2-1|TRBV7-9|TRBD2|once
CASSSLAGEQFF
TGTGCCAGCAGCTCACTAGCGGGGGAGCAGTTCTTC
>14|TRBJ1-2|TRBV2|TRBD1|few
CASRRTGSNYGYTF
TGTGCCAGCAGGAGGACAGGGTCTAACTATGGCTACACCTTC
>14|TRBJ2-1|TRBV7-7|.|.
CASSQLQDYNEQFF
TGTGCTAGCAGCCAACTACAGGACTACAATGAGCAGTTCTTC
>14|TRBJ2-7|TRBV4-1|TRBD1|.
CASSLDRTHYEQYF
TGCGCCAGCAGCTTGGACAGGACCCACTACGAGCAGTACTTC
>13|TRBJ2-7|TRBV2|.|once
CASSELDLNEQYF
TGTGCCAGCAGTGAATTAGATCTAAACGAGCAGTACTTC
>14|TRBJ2-1|TRBV15|.|.
CATSRTGDYNEQFF
TGTGCCACCAGCAGGACGGGAGACTACAATGAGCAGTTCTTC
>14|TRBJ2-7|TRBV3-1/TRBV3-2|.|once
CASSTMAATYEQYF
TGTGCCAGCAGCACGATGGCGGCCACCTACGAGCAGTACTTC
>14|TRBJ1-1|TRBV15|TRBD1|.
CATSRTGKDTEAFF
TGTGCCACCAGTAGGACAGGGAAGGACACTGAAGCTTTCTTT
>12|TRBJ1-2|TRBV19|.|.
CASRERNYGYTF
TGTGCCAGTAGGGAGAGGAACTATGGCTACACCTTC
>17|TRBJ1-4|TRBV27|.|once
CASSLTRGARTNEKLFF
TGTGCCAGCAGTTTAACGCGGGGGGCGAGAACTAATGAAAAACTGTTTTTT
>13|TRBJ2-1|TRBV6-5|.|.
CASKGVRIAEQFF
TGTGCCAGCAAGGGGGTCCGAATCGCGGAGCAGTTCTTC
>13|TRBJ2-7|TRBV20-1|.|once
CSASSGAVYEQYF
TGCAGTGCTAGTTCAGGGGCTGTCTACGAGCAGTACTTC
>14|TRBJ1-3|TRBV7-8|.|once
CASSPSRPMDTIYF
TGTGCCAGCAGCCCCAGTCGCCCCATGGACACCATATATTTT
>14|TRBJ2-7|TRBV10-3|TRBD2|.
CAISEVSGPYEQYF
TGTGCCATCAGTGAGGTTAGCGGGCCCTACGAGCAGTACTTC
>17|TRBJ2-5|TRBV7-7|TRBD1|.
CASSLNAGQGRRETQYF
TGTGCTAGCAGCCTAAACGCGGGACAGGGGAGGAGGGAGACCCAGTACTTC
>15|TRBJ1-5|TRBV18|TRBD1|.
CASSSRQGTSQPQHF
TGTGCCAGCTCATCCCGACAGGGGACTTCTCAGCCCCAGCATTTT
>15|TRBJ1-5|TRBV30|.|.
CAWSGSRSGNQPQHF
TGTGCCTGGAGTGGTTCGCGGTCTGGCAATCAGCCCCAGCATTTT
>13|TRBJ1-2|TRBV5-1|.|.
CASNVDSNYGYTF
TGCGCCAGCAACGTAGACAGTAACTATGGCTACACCTTC
>16|TRBJ2-2|TRBV7-2|.|once
CASSSDRPRGTGELFF
TGTGCCAGCAGCTCGGACCGTCCCCGGGGCACCGGGGAGCTGTTTTTT
>15|TRBJ2-1|TRBV27|.|.
CASSFSGTSYNEQFF
TGTGCCAGCAGTTTTAGCGGAACCTCCTACAATGAGCAGTTCTTC
>12|TRBJ1-1|TRBV30|.|few
CAWSVRYTEAFF
TGTGCCTGGAGTGTACGGTACACTGAAGCTTTCTTT
>15|TRBJ2-1|TRBV11-3|TRBD1|.
CASSSTGQGYNEQFF
TGTGCCAGCAGCTCGACTGGACAGGGCTACAATGAGCAGTTCTTC
>14|TRBJ1-1|TRBV28|.|.
CASTKFWGDTEAFF
TGTGCCAGCACTAAGTTTTGGGGAGACACTGAAGCTTTCTTT
>13|TRBJ2-7|TRBV29-1|TRBD1|.
CSVSGQGDYEQYF
TGCAGCGTTTCCGGACAGGGGGACTACGAGCAGTACTTC
>15|TRBJ1-2|TRBV7-8|TRBD1|.
CASSVTTGFGYGYTF
TGTGCCAGCAGCGTTACGACAGGGTTCGGCTATGGCTACACCTTC
>14|TRBJ1-4|TRBV7-9|.|.
CASGGLPANEKLFF
TGTGCCAGCGGGGGGTTGCCAGCTAATGAAAAACTGTTTTTT
>14|TRBJ1-4|TRBV29-1|TRBD1|.
CSVEDGAGGEKLFF
TGCAGCGTTGAAGATGGGGCAGGGGGGGAAAAACTGTTTTTT
>17|TRBJ2-3|TRBV5-1|TRBD1|few
CASSLVGQARLTDTQYF
TGCGCCAGCAGCTTGGTCGGACAGGCCCGACTCACAGATACGCAGTATTTT
>14|TRBJ1-1|TRBV6-1|TRBD1|.
CASSEQGANTEAFF
TGTGCCAGCAGTGAACAGGGGGCGAACACTGAAGCTTTCTTT
>16|TRBJ2-3|TRBV19|TRBD2|.
CASSMGLAGLTDTQYF
TGTGCCAGTAGTATGGGACTAGCGGGCCTCACAGATACGCAGTATTTT
>15|TRBJ2-5|TRBV7-9|TRBD1|.
CASSSGQGLGETQYF
TGTGCCAGCAGCTCCGGACAGGGTTTGGGAGAGACCCAGTACTTC
>14|TRBJ1-1|TRBV6-6|TRBD1|once
CASSYSDRAQEAFF
TGTGCCAGCAGTTACTCAGACAGGGCCCAAGAAGCTTTCTTT
>15|TRBJ2-3|TRBV19|.|.
CASSMWGGSTDTQYF
TGTGCCAGTAGTATGTGGGGAGGAAGCACAGATACGCAGTATTTT
>12|TRBJ2-7|TRBV3-1/TRBV3-2|.|.
CASSQTTYEQYF
TGTGCCAGCAGCCAAACTACCTACGAGCAGTACTTC
>16|TRBJ1-3|TRBV18|.|.
CASSPETGRTGNTIYF
TGTGCCAGCTCACCCGAGACAGGTCGAACTGGAAACACCATATATTTT
>14|TRBJ1-1|TRBV13|.|.
CASSPRVGSTEAFF
TGTGCCAGCAGCCCACGCGTCGGGTCCACTGAAGCTTTCTTT
>14|TRBJ1-5|TRBV28|.|.
CASSLPGSGQPQHF
TGTGCCAGCAGTCTCCCGGGAAGTGGACAGCCCCAGCATTTT
>14|TRBJ2-5|TRBV18|.|once
CASSHTGYQETQYF
TGTGCCAGCTCACATACAGGGTACCAAGAGACCCAGTACTTC
>15|TRBJ2-7|TRBV3-1/TRBV3-2|TRBD1|.
CASSHTGQGAGEQYF
TGTGCCAGCAGCCATACCGGACAGGGGGCGGGGGAGCAGTACTTC
>15|TRBJ2-3|TRBV9|TRBD1|.
CASSVSGTVTDTQYF
TGTGCCAGCAGCGTTTCCGGGACAGTCACAGATACGCAGTATTTT
>15|TRBJ1-1|TRBV6-1|.|.
CASSDPGGVNTEAFF
TGTGCCAGCAGTGATCCTGGGGGGGTGAACACTGAAGCTTTCTTT
>13|TRBJ2-5|TRBV5-1|.|.
CASSLESLETQYF
TGCGCCAGCAGCTTGGAGAGCTTGGAGACCCAGTACTTC
>16|TRBJ2-5|TRBV5-1|.|.
CASSLGAPSGEETQYF
TGCGCCAGCAGCTTGGGGGCACCCTCCGGGGAAGAGACCCAGTACTTC
>16|TRBJ1-4|TRBV11-2|TRBD1|once
CASSLGAGTANEKLFF
TGTGCCAGCAGCTTAGGTGCCGGGACAGCTAATGAAAAACTGTTTTTT
>14|TRBJ2-6|TRBV30|.|.
CAWSRGSGANVLTF
TGTGCCTGGAGTAGAGGGTCTGGGGCCAACGTCCTGACTTTC
>16|TRBJ1-4|TRBV3-1/TRBV3-2|.|.
CASSQGAGSTNEKLFF
TGTGCCAGCAGCCAAGGGGCGGGCTCAACTAATGAAAAACTGTTTTTT
>16|TRBJ2-3|TRBV5-4|TRBD2|.
CASSSELASSTDTQYF
TGTGCCAGCAGCTCTGAACTAGCGAGTAGCACAGATACGCAGTATTTT
>16|TRBJ1-3|TRBV18|.|.
CASSPQLGNSGNTIYF
TGTGCCAGCTCACCCCAGTTGGGCAACTCTGGAAACACCATATATTTT
>17|TRBJ1-2|TRBV28|TRBD1|.
CASSPALRLTGDYGYTF
TGTGCCAGCAGTCCTGCCCTCCGATTGACAGGGGACTATGGCTACACCTTC
>16|TRBJ1-1|TRBV6-5|TRBD1|.
CASSYGQGVWNTEAFF
TGTGCCAGCAGTTACGGACAGGGGGTCTGGAACACTGAAGCTTTCTTT
>14|TRBJ1-1|TRBV27|.|.
CASSSRGGWTEAFF
TGTGCCAGCAGTTCCCGGGGGGGTTGGACTGAAGCTTTCTTT
>13|TRBJ1-1|TRBV4-1|.|.
CASSQDRRREAFF
TGCGCCAGCAGCCAAGATCGTCGGCGGGAAGCTTTCTTT
>17|TRBJ1-2|TRBV28|TRBD1|.
CASSPPSTGQGVNGYTF
TGTGCCAGCAGTCCTCCATCTACCGGACAGGGTGTTAATGGCTACACCTTC
>15|TRBJ2-1|TRBV28|TRBD2|.
CASTGSGSLYNEQFF
TGTGCCAGCACAGGTAGCGGGAGTCTCTACAATGAGCAGTTCTTC